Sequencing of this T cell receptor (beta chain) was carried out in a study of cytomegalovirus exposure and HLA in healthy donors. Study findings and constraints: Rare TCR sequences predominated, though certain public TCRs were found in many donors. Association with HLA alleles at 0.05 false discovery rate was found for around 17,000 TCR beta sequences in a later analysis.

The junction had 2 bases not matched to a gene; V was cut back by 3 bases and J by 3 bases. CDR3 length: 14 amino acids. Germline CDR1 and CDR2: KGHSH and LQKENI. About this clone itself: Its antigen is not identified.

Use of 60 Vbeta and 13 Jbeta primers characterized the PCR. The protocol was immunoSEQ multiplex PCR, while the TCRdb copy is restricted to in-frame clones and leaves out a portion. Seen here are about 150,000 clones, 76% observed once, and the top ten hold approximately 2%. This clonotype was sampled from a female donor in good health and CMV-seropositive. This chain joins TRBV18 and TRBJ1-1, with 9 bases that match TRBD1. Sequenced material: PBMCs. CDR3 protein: CASSPRQGDTEAFF. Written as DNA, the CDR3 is TGTGCCAGCTCACCCAGACAGGGGGACACTGAAGCTTTCTTT.